This T cell receptor beta chain was found in a study of T-cell memory formation after mild COVID-19 (dated by TCRdb to about 2021). For context, the study as a whole: TCR sequence clusters from the two donors were found to be largely donor specific. Longitudinal TCRalpha and TCRbeta repertoire sequencing tracked T-cell clones expanding and contracting after mild COVID-19 in two donors. The cohort was made up of two young adult volunteers, one female and one male, who were previously healthy.

The CDR3 starts with the cysteine, ends with the phenylalanine, and has 15 residues. The DNA shown is the 45-base CDR3, in frame from base 1. V lost 2 bases and J lost 7 bases; the stretch between them is 15 bases long. Sequences MNHEY (CDR1) and SVGEGT (CDR2) are obtained from the germline V gene. This clonotype was counted a single time. Its antigen is unknown. It has no much larger one-base neighbor in the sample; base qualities were not kept. A read on its own is weak evidence. PBMCs were isolated by Ficoll-Paque density gradient centrifugation. Results and caveats for the whole study, not just this receptor: Clones contracting from day 15 to 85 had balanced CD4/CD8 phenotypes, while a second wave expanding from day 15 to 37 was biased towards CD4+. Contracting CD4+ clones were located mainly in the CM and EM memory subsets, whereas CD8+ clones were found to be enriched in EMRA. SARS-CoV-2 specificity of the second-wave clones peaking on day 37 was not confirmed. The study included only a couple of mild cases, and larger cohorts that include severe cases with pre-infection samples were judged to be necessary. The detection of some responding clones in pre-infection memory suggests that pre-existing cross-reactive memory T cells joined the SARS-CoV-2 response.

Sequencing was performed on an Illumina NovaSeq 6000. TCRalpha and TCRbeta cDNA libraries were built by 5'RACE with constant-segment primers, adding sample barcodes and unique molecular identifiers. RNA was extracted from every sample with Trizol reagent. Libraries were amplified in two PCR steps, with a second sample barcode and Illumina TruSeq adapters added in the second step. Libraries were sequenced on an Illumina NovaSeq with 2 x 150 bp paired-end reads. The source study handled its data this way. The reads were demultiplexed and collapsed into UMI-guided consensus sequences using migec v1.2.7. Using mixcr v2.1.11, the UMI consensuses were aligned to TRA and TRB V and J templates and assembled into clonotypes. A clonotype was counted as expanded or contracted only if both edgeR and NoisET called the change significant, with noise models trained on biological replicates. For edgeR calls, the cutoffs were a false discovery rate-adjusted p below 0.01 and a log2 fold-change threshold of 1. As an exploratory analysis of dynamics, max-normalized trajectories of the 1000 most abundant clonotypes were examined by PCA with hierarchical clustering. Separately sequenced CD4+ and CD8+ repertoires were used to assign a CD4 or CD8 phenotype to each responding clone. TCRdb took the public reads, trimmed them with fastp at Q25, ran MiXCR for clone calling and kept in-frame beta chains. Entries are consolidated by CDR3 protein sequence, retaining the most common genes and DNA. TCRdb, rather than the study authors, made the V and J calls. A total of 350,000 to 500,000 distinct CDR3 sequences appear in this sample, around 22% of them only once. About an eighth of the sample goes to the ten largest clones.

The sequenced sample was PBMCs or a T cell subset sorted from them (not recorded which). Recombination linked TRBV6-2 or TRBV6-3 to TRBJ2-1, with the D call perhaps TRBD1 or TRBD2, each one matching 5 bases. This receptor was taken from an adult woman who had mild COVID-19 (a few samples of this study predate the infection). The sample titles of this study are shuffled in the database, so cell type and time point are left out; the donor was told from shared clones. The CDR3 is CASSYQGRPRNEQFF. The bases read TGTGCCAGCAGTTACCAGGGACGGCCAAGGAATGAGCAGTTCTTC.